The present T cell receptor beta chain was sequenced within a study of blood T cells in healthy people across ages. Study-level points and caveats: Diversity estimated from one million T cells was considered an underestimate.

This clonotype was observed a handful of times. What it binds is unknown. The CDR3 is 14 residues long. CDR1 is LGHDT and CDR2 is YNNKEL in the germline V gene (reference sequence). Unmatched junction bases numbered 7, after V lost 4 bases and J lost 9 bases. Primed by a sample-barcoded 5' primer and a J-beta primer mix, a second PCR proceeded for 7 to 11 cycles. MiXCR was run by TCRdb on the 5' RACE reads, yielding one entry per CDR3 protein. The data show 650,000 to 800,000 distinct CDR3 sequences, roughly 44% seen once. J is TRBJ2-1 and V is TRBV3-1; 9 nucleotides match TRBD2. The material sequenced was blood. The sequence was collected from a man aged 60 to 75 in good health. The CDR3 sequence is CASSLAGEVSEQFF. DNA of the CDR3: TGTGCCAGCAGCCTAGCGGGGGAGGTGAGTGAGCAGTTCTTC.